The 24 T cell receptor beta chains below were found in one sample sequenced in a study of T cells in Graves' hyperthyroidism and ophthalmopathy (dated by TCRdb to about 2019). Library prep was done by multiplex PCR. The sequencer was an Illumina HiSeq 2000. The TCR beta CDR3 regions were amplified from RNA transcripts. A first-round RT-PCR of the TCR CDR3 used the HTBI primer set with the Qiagen OneStep RT-PCR kit. Through fastp at Q25 and MiXCR, TCRdb rebuilt clones from the public reads, retaining in-frame beta chains. Each CDR3 protein appears once, grouped with its most common genes and DNA. Present in this sample are some 300,000 distinct CDR3 sequences, about 19% of which were seen just once. The top ten constitute 35% to 40% of the sample. Sequenced material: blood. These receptors were collected from a man aged 50-59 years with Graves' ophthalmopathy.

There are a few counts of this clonotype. The chain links TRBV30 to TRBJ2-2, with D unresolved. Germline CDR1 reads GTSNPN; CDR2 reads SVGIG (reference sequence). This CDR3 contains 10 residues. Trimming cost V 5 bases and J 10 bases, with 8 bases left between them. The CDR3 reads CAWARSELFF. In nucleotides, the CDR3 is TGTGCCTGGGCCCGTTCGGAGCTGTTTTTT.

This clonotype was seen at least ten times. The gene calls are TRBV29-1 and TRBJ2-7, with TRBD2 matching over 7 bases. This CDR3 has 12 amino acids. Trimming cost V 3 bases and J 5 bases; bases outside gene matches: 4. Germline CDR1 is SQVTM and CDR2 is ANQGSEA. CDR3 bases: TGCAGCGTTGACAGCGGGACCAACGAGCAGTACTTC. Its translation is CSVDSGTNEQYF.

The chain uses TRBV3-1 and TRBJ2-5; possibly TRBD1 or TRBD2 for D (7 bases each). Trimming removed 4 bases from V and 6 bases from J, with 18 bases in between. The CDR3 covers 15 residues. Germline V gene sequence: CDR1 LGHDT, CDR2 YNNKEL (reference sequence). This CDR3 is CASSLRGRELKTQYF. CDR3 nucleotide sequence: TGTGCCAGCAGCCTAAGGGGGCGGGAGCTAAAGACCCAGTACTTC.

In this sample, this clonotype turned up many times. The chain links TRBV28 to TRBJ2-5; D perhaps matches TRBD2 (6 bases). Germline-derived CDR1 and CDR2 are MDHEN and SYDVKM. The CDR3 loop spans 13 amino acids. Between the trimmed V and J ends, which lost 3 bases and 5 bases, there was a span of 10 bases. CDR3 region: CASSLRAGETQYF. The DNA of the CDR3 is TGTGCCAGCAGTTTGCGGGCGGGGGAGACCCAGTACTTC.

This clonotype was counted only a few times. In DNA, the CDR3 is TGTGCCAGCAGCCCGGGAGGGATAGGGTATGGCTACACCTTC. As protein: CASSPGGIGYGYTF. The rearrangement uses TRBV28 and TRBJ1-2; no firm D call. Germline V lookup: CDR1 MDHEN, CDR2 SYDVKM. The ends were cut back, 6 bases at V and 5 bases at J, with 16 bases in the middle. The CDR3 extends over 14 amino acids.

This clonotype has a single count. This chain links TRBV30 with TRBJ2-7; 10 bases match TRBD2. The germline V gene has CDR1 GTSNPN and CDR2 SVGIG (reference sequence). The CDR3 is 13 residues long. The ends lost 1 base at V and 5 bases at J; junction bases unmatched: 2. This CDR3 reads CAWSELAGNEQYF. The CDR3 DNA is TGTGCCTGGAGTGAACTAGCGGGAAACGAGCAGTACTTC.

This clonotype came up many times. The rearrangement uses TRBV20-1 and TRBJ2-7; TRBD2 is a possible D gene (5 bases). Trimming stripped 0 bases from V and 6 bases from J, with 24 bases between. The germline V gene has CDR1 DFQATT and CDR2 SNEGSKA (reference sequence). The CDR3 loop spans 17 amino acids. CDR3 region: CSARDQAGLTWTGEQYF. The DNA for the CDR3 is TGCAGTGCTAGAGATCAGGCCGGACTCACCTGGACCGGCGAGCAGTACTTC.

J is TRBJ2-4 and V is TRBV5-6; D may correspond to TRBD1 or TRBD2 (5 bases each). Germline V gene lookup returns CDR1 SGHDT and CDR2 YYEEEE. The CDR3 sequence is 15 residues long. Trimming stripped 3 bases from V and 8 bases from J, with 18 bases between. The CDR3 loop is CASSSGPPGMDIQYF. CDR3 coding DNA: TGTGCCAGCAGCTCGGGACCACCGGGCATGGACATTCAGTACTTC.

This chain connects TRBV20-1 to TRBJ2-2, with TRBD1 matching 8 bases. The junction had 9 bases not matched to a gene; V was cut back by 7 bases and J by 2 bases. CDR1 and CDR2 from the germline V gene are DFQATT and SNEGSKA (reference sequence). There are 15 residues in the CDR3. Written as DNA, the CDR3 is TGCAGTGTCCCGGGACAGGACCTCAACACCGGGGAGCTGTTTTTT. This gives the protein CSVPGQDLNTGELFF.

This clonotype was seen ten or more times. The chain combines TRBV7-8 with TRBJ2-3; 9 bases line up with TRBD1. The CDR3 has 16 amino acids. With 5 bases clipped from V and 1 base from J, the junction kept 7 bases outside the gene matches. CDR1 and CDR2 (germline): SGHVS, FQNEAQ. CDR3 region: CASSIVGQGGTDTQYF. In DNA form, the CDR3 reads TGTGCCAGCAGCATCGTGGGACAGGGAGGCACAGATACGCAGTATTTT.

This clonotype was recorded once. CDR3 in amino acids: CASSSHGQDYEQYF. DNA for the CDR3: TGTGCCAGCAGCAGCCATGGACAGGACTACGAGCAGTACTTC. This chain uses TRBV7-8 with TRBJ2-7, with 7 bases that match TRBD1. The CDR3 totals 14 residues. The trim removed 5 bases at V and 3 bases at J, leaving 7 bases unmatched. Germline V gene lookup returns CDR1 SGHVS and CDR2 FQNEAQ.

This clonotype was picked up many times. The chain links TRBV2 to TRBJ2-7; 10 nucleotides line up with TRBD1. This CDR3 is 17 amino acids long. Per the germline V gene, CDR1 is SNHLY and CDR2 is FYNNEI. V gave up 9 bases and J gave up 4 bases; unmatched junction bases: 18. In DNA form, the CDR3 reads TGTGCCAGTTACGCTAAATTCACCGGGACAGGGGTTTACGAGCAGTACTTC. Protein sequence: CASYAKFTGTGVYEQYF.

This clonotype was picked up a small number of times. The chain links TRBV7-8 to TRBJ2-5; 8 bases line up with TRBD2. The CDR3 contains 15 residues. Germline V CDR1 and CDR2: SGHVS, FQNEAQ. Trimming took 7 bases from V and 5 from J; bases not matched to a gene: 12. CDR3 protein: CASNPGGQDRETQYF. In nucleotides, the CDR3 is TGTGCCAGCAACCCGGGGGGGCAAGATCGTGAGACCCAGTACTTC.

Many counts were recorded for this clonotype. V gene TRBV28 combines with J gene TRBJ1-2; D call uncertain. Trimming took off 3 bases at V and 4 bases at J, with 6 bases between the two ends. This CDR3 spans 12 amino acids. CDR1 is MDHEN and CDR2 is SYDVKM in the germline V gene. This CDR3 is CASSLQAYGYTF. The CDR3 DNA reads TGTGCCAGCAGTTTGCAAGCCTATGGCTACACCTTC.

This clonotype was observed at least ten times. V gene TRBV10-3 combines with J gene TRBJ2-1, with 9 bases identical to TRBD1. V shed 5 bases and J 7 bases; nucleotides not matched to a gene: 9. This CDR3 has 15 amino acids. Germline-derived CDR1 and CDR2 are ENHRY and SYGVKD. Written as DNA, the CDR3 is TGTGCCATCAGTATTGCGGGACAGGGTTTTAATGAGCAGTTCTTC. Protein product: CAISIAGQGFNEQFF.

This clonotype was picked up many times. The chain combines TRBV7-2 with TRBJ2-2; D is unclear. Trimming removed 5 bases from V and 4 bases from J, with 8 bases in between. Germline V CDR1 and CDR2: SGHTA, FQGNSA. This CDR3 contains 13 residues. The CDR3 coding sequence is TGTGCCAGCAGCCTCTCGGTCACCGGGGAGCTGTTTTTT. It translates to CASSLSVTGELFF.

This sequence joins TRBV6-1 and TRBJ2-3, with D possibly being TRBD2 (6 bases). Germline assignment: CDR1 MNHNS and CDR2 SASEGT. This CDR3 has 14 amino acids. Between the trimmed V and J ends, which lost 8 bases and 3 bases, there was a span of 15 bases. The CDR3 reads CASERASATDTQYF. The DNA for the CDR3 is TGTGCCAGCGAAAGGGCTAGCGCAACAGATACGCAGTATTTT.

The DNA of the CDR3 is TGTGCCAGCAGCTTAGCGTCCGGGGGGACCCAGTACTTC. Residues: CASSLASGGTQYF. This chain joins TRBV11-2 and TRBJ2-5, with D possibly being TRBD2 (6 bases). Trimming stripped 1 base from V and 7 bases from J, with 10 bases between. The CDR3 has 13 residues. CDR1 and CDR2 from the germline V gene are SGHAT and FQNNGV.

The genes are TRBV6-1 and TRBJ2-1; D unresolved. CDR3 length equals 12 residues. Trimming pared 8 bases from V and 7 bases from J, leaving 12 bases between. Germline-derived CDR1 and CDR2 are MNHNS and SASEGT. Here the CDR3 reads CASRLGRNEQFF. CDR3 in DNA: TGTGCCAGCCGGCTTGGGCGGAATGAGCAGTTCTTC.

The V gene is TRBV4-2, the J gene TRBJ1-3, with D unclear. Germline CDR1 LGHNA, CDR2 YNFKEQ. The CDR3 contains 16 residues. V lost 0 bases and J 0 bases, leaving 9 bases between the germline ends. CDR3 loop: CASSQDWNGSGNTIYF. The CDR3 DNA follows: TGTGCCAGCAGCCAAGATTGGAACGGCTCTGGAAACACCATATATTTT.

In this sample, this clonotype turned up many times. The chain links TRBV13 to TRBJ1-1; D is possibly TRBD1 (5 bases). V lost 3 bases and J lost 5, with 13 bases in between. CDR1 PRHDT and CDR2 FYEKMQ come from the germline V gene (reference sequence). This CDR3 region has 14 residues. CDR3 sequence reads: CASSLGGTGTEAFF. DNA for the CDR3: TGTGCCAGCAGCTTGGGGGGGACGGGGACTGAAGCTTTCTTT. The entire variable domain, with the rest obtained from reference TRBV13 and TRBJ1-1, is as follows: AAGVIQSPRHLIKEKRETATLKCYPIPRHDTVYWYQQGPGQDPQFLISFYEKMQSDKGSIPDRFSAQQFSDYHSELNMSSLELGDSALYFCASSLGGTGTEAFFGQGTRLTVV.

The chain is built from TRBV10-2 and TRBJ1-5; 10 bases are shared with TRBD1. The CDR3 contains 14 residues. With 6 bases clipped from V and 9 bases from J, the junction kept 8 bases outside the gene matches. The germline V gene has CDR1 WSHSY and CDR2 SAAADI. CDR3 nucleotide sequence: TGCGCCAGCAGGGGACAGGGGACTTTTTCGCCCCAGCATTTT. Amino acid sequence: CASRGQGTFSPQHF.

The count of this clonotype is one. V usage is TRBV7-6 and J usage is TRBJ1-4, with D unresolved. Germline V gives CDR1 SGHVS, CDR2 FNYEAQ. Trimming took off 5 bases at V and 7 bases at J, with 17 bases between the two ends. The CDR3 extends over 15 amino acids. CDR3 nucleotides: TGTGCCAGCAGCCGATACGTTTCCACCTCTGAAAAACTGTTTTTT. It translates to CASSRYVSTSEKLFF.

This clonotype was found many times. V is TRBV28 and J is TRBJ2-3; tentative D call: TRBD2 (6 bases). The germline V gene has CDR1 MDHEN and CDR2 SYDVKM. The CDR3 spans 20 residues. Deletions cut 3 bases from V and 0 bases from J, with 25 bases between. The CDR3 region has the DNA TGTGCCAGCAGTTTTACCCAGACCAACATAGCGGACTGGAGCACAGATACGCAGTATTTT. Protein sequence: CASSFTQTNIADWSTDTQYF.